This entry describes one TCR beta chain. No antigen is known for it. This specimen comes from a study of cytomegalovirus exposure and HLA in healthy donors. Study observations and caveats: Rare TCR sequences predominated, though certain public TCRs were found in many donors. Altogether, 150 or so TCR beta chains were recorded as cytomegalovirus-associated.

Germline V gives CDR1 SQVTM, CDR2 ANQGSEA. Trimming cost V 4 bases and J 9 bases, with 19 bases left between them. The CDR3 extends over 14 amino acids. PCR primers comprised 60 Vbeta and 13 Jbeta primers. Sequencing used immunoSEQ multiplex PCR; TCRdb keeps in-frame clones, though not all of them. The table shows a few hundred thousand clones, with about 75% occurring only once. The sequencing input was PBMCs. The V gene is TRBV29-1, the J gene TRBJ1-5, with D possibly TRBD1 on 5 matching bases. The TCR originated in a woman aged 25 to 39 in good health and CMV-seronegative. As DNA, the CDR3 is TGCAGCGTTGCTTACTCGGGGGGAGGCGGGCCCCAGCATTTT. Translation: CSVAYSGGGGPQHF.